A selection of T cell receptor beta chains follows, all from one sample in a study of shared clonotypes between healthy human individuals. Assay: immunoSEQ multiplex PCR; the TCRdb copy retains only in-frame clones and omits some. The table has 110,000 or so clones, about 62% seen once. Sequenced: memory CD8+ T cells sorted from blood. These receptor sequences come from a woman aged 25 to 39 in good health. Each CDR3 is given with its conserved first and last residue.

v_gene,j_gene,CDR3aa
TRBV7-2,TRBJ2-2,CASSLVVAGGNTGELFF
TRBV5-1,TRBJ2-7,CASSFTSGSNYEQYF
TRBV19,TRBJ2-5,CASGSIQGGVETQYF
TRBV9,TRBJ2-2,CASASRSYTGELFF
TRBV5-1,TRBJ2-1,CASSFSALAGGTAGNEQFF
TRBV7-8,TRBJ2-1,CASSYPVAAGGTYNEQFF
TRBV2,TRBJ2-7,CASSRTSGSWNYEQYF
TRBV28,TRBJ1-5,CASSFSQLSNQPQHF
TRBV29-1,TRBJ2-7,CSVELGPEQYF
TRBV7-6,TRBJ2-7,CASSQRLAGSRYYEQYF
TRBV7-9,TRBJ2-7,CASSPRSQDYEQYF
TRBV19,TRBJ2-6,CASSTAQDRKTSGANVLTF
TRBV10-3,TRBJ2-1,CAISGSVAYNEQFF
TRBV28,TRBJ2-7,CASSFGFPTYEQYF
TRBV7-8,TRBJ1-1,CASSFKVPEAFF
TRBV5-8,TRBJ2-1,CASSLDSSEQFF
TRBV25-1,TRBJ2-7,CASSGTGVDEQYF
TRBV9,TRBJ2-3,CASSVVWDRGTDTQYF
TRBV7-8,TRBJ2-5,CASRPRAGGVKETQYF
TRBV5-6,TRBJ1-2,CASSLAPAGNYGYTF
TRBV6-8,TRBJ1-2,CASSGCSRKTYGYTF
TRBV28,-,CASSLADSYEQYF
TRBV7-8,TRBJ1-5,CASSWRGAFQPQHF
TRBV10-3,TRBJ1-2,CAVNQRGNGYTF
TRBV5-8,TRBJ2-3,CASRRAGEELDTQYF
TRBV2,TRBJ1-1,CASTIQGNTEAFF
TRBV2,TRBJ1-1,CASSGQPLMNTEAFF
TRBV5-1,TRBJ2-3,CASSLASGRMVDTQYF
TRBV11-2,TRBJ2-3,CASSPGVFLTDTQYF
TRBV25-1,TRBJ2-3,CASSESQDTQYF
TRBV28,TRBJ1-1,CASREGWNTEAFF
TRBV2,TRBJ2-5,CASSDWETQYF
TRBV7-9,TRBJ2-1,CASSLNAVGLANNEQFF
TRBV18,TRBJ1-5,CASSPITSNQPQHF
TRBV6-6,TRBJ2-3,CASSVGLAGTDTQYF
TRBV28,TRBJ1-1,CASRSLGEAFF
TRBV28,TRBJ1-1,CASSPRGGGGTEAFF
TRBV4-1,TRBJ2-7,CASSQGPQDRVSYEQYF
TRBV5-4,TRBJ1-4,CASSLATGGRDEKLFF
TRBV7-9,TRBJ2-7,CASSLTPGPEQYF